The rows below give T cell receptor beta chains drawn from one sample of a study of blood T cell repertoires in COVID-19. Libraries were prepared by immunoSEQ multiplex PCR; TCRdb keeps only in-frame clonotypes and omits some of them. The sample holds fewer than 70,000 clones; almost 85% are singletons and the top ten take 8% to 9%. The sequenced material came from peripheral blood. These TCRs come from a man aged 45-65 years with active COVID-19. The CDR3 runs from the conserved cysteine through the conserved F or W. A D gene is named only where the DNA matches it firmly. The size of a clone is reported for some rows only, either as once, few or many, or as a class for expanded clones.

TGTGCCAGCAGCCATCGGACTAGCGGGACTTATTACGAGCAGTACTTC,CASSHRTSGTYYEQYF,TRBV13,TRBD2,16,TRBJ2-7,once
TGTGCCAGCAGCATGACAGGGGGCGACTATGGCTACACCTTC,CASSMTGGDYGYTF,TRBV6-5,TRBD1,14,TRBJ1-2,NA
TGTGCCAGCAACCGACTAGCGGGCGAGTACAATGAGCAGTTCTTC,CASNRLAGEYNEQFF,TRBV9,TRBD2,15,TRBJ2-1,NA
TGTGCCTGGAGGGACAGGGGGCCTGGCTACACCTTC,CAWRDRGPGYTF,TRBV30,TRBD1,12,TRBJ1-2,NA
TGTGCCAGCGGAGAACAAATGACTTATGGCTACACCTTC,CASGEQMTYGYTF,TRBV5-6,NA,13,TRBJ1-2,NA
TGTGCCAGCAGACAATCAGGGTACGAGCCCCAGCATTTT,CASRQSGYEPQHF,TRBV11-2,NA,13,TRBJ1-5,NA
TGTGCCAGCAGCTTAGCGGCAGGGGTGAACGAGCAGTACTTC,CASSLAAGVNEQYF,TRBV13,NA,14,TRBJ2-7,NA
TGTGCCACTTCAGCCGGGACAGGGGGCAATCAGCCCCAGCATTTT,CATSAGTGGNQPQHF,TRBV5-8,TRBD1,15,TRBJ1-5,NA
TGTGCCTGGAGTCCCGGGACAGGGGGCGGTGGCTACACCTTC,CAWSPGTGGGGYTF,TRBV30,TRBD1,14,TRBJ1-2,NA
TGTGCCAGCTCACCCAGGGAAGCTTACAATGAGCAGTTCTTC,CASSPREAYNEQFF,TRBV18,NA,14,TRBJ2-1,NA
TGTGCCAGCAGCTTAACCGACAGGGGGCGCGTATTGACAGATACGCAGTATTTT,CASSLTDRGRVLTDTQYF,TRBV7-9,TRBD1,18,TRBJ2-3,NA
TGTGCCAGCAGCGTAGGGCAGGTCCACTTCTATGGCTACACCTTC,CASSVGQVHFYGYTF,TRBV9,NA,15,TRBJ1-2,NA
TGTGCCAGCAGTTACGGACTAGCGGGAGGTATAGAGACCCAGTACTTC,CASSYGLAGGIETQYF,TRBV6-2/TRBV6-3,TRBD2,16,TRBJ2-5,NA
TGTGCCAGTAGAAACTCAGGGGGCAATGAGCAGTTCTTC,CASRNSGGNEQFF,TRBV19,TRBD1,13,TRBJ2-1,NA
TGCGCCAGCAGCCAGTTTATAGCGCAAGAGGTGGGCACAGATACGCAGTATTTT,CASSQFIAQEVGTDTQYF,TRBV4-1,NA,18,TRBJ2-3,once
TGTGCCAGCAGTTACTCGGGGGCTCACACCGGGGAGCTGTTTTTT,CASSYSGAHTGELFF,TRBV6-6,NA,15,TRBJ2-2,once
TGCGCCAGCAGCTTTTCGGGTTACACCGGGGAGCTGTTTTTT,CASSFSGYTGELFF,TRBV5-1,NA,14,TRBJ2-2,NA
TGTGCCAGCAGCGTAGTAACAACCACTGAAGCTTTCTTT,CASSVVTTTEAFF,TRBV9,NA,13,TRBJ1-1,NA
TGTGCCAGCAGCTTAGTGAGGGAAAAACTGTTTTTT,CASSLVREKLFF,TRBV7-9,NA,12,TRBJ1-4,NA
TGTGCCAGCAGCGATCCGGGACAGAACAATCAGCCCCAGCATTTT,CASSDPGQNNQPQHF,TRBV3-1/TRBV3-2,TRBD1,15,TRBJ1-5,NA
TGTGCCACCGGAGACAGGTCTAACGAGCAGTTCTTC,CATGDRSNEQFF,TRBV2,NA,12,TRBJ2-1,NA
TGTGCCAGCGCCCCCCTTGGAAGCGGGAGTTTAACAGATACGCAGTATTTT,CASAPLGSGSLTDTQYF,TRBV7-8,TRBD2,17,TRBJ2-3,NA
TGTGCCAGCTCCCGAGGGCGCGAGGGGAACACTGAAGCTTTCTTT,CASSRGREGNTEAFF,TRBV18,NA,15,TRBJ1-1,NA
TGTGCCAGCAGCCAAGAGCCAGCGGGAGCCCCCTACAATGAGCAGTTCTTC,CASSQEPAGAPYNEQFF,TRBV4-2,TRBD2,17,TRBJ2-1,NA
TGTGCCAGCAGCGCCTCCTCGTCCGGCGGGAATGAGCAGTTCTTC,CASSASSSGGNEQFF,TRBV7-9,NA,15,TRBJ2-1,NA
TGTGCCAGCAGCTTGGGGACAGGCAATCAGCCCCAGCATTTT,CASSLGTGNQPQHF,TRBV5-6,NA,14,TRBJ1-5,few
TGTGCCAGCTCACTACAGAGCCTGAACACTGAAGCTTTCTTT,CASSLQSLNTEAFF,TRBV18,NA,14,TRBJ1-1,NA
TGTGCCAGCAGACTATTCCTAGGGGGGGACGGTCGGGAGCTGTTTTTT,CASRLFLGGDGRELFF,TRBV7-9,NA,16,TRBJ2-2,NA
TGTGCCAGCAGCCCCATTGCGGGGACCCCAACCCGGGATACGCAGTATTTT,CASSPIAGTPTRDTQYF,TRBV7-9,NA,17,TRBJ2-3,NA